This T cell receptor beta chain originates from a study of blood T cell repertoires in COVID-19. Study information: The United States, Italy and Spain provided the acute and convalescent COVID-19 samples. T cells, B-cell-depleted T cells, or PBMCs supplied cDNA or gDNA.

Trimming took 5 bases from V and 0 from J, leaving 17 bases between them. Germline V gene sequence: CDR1 SGHDT, CDR2 YYEEEE. The CDR3 sequence is 16 residues long. Profiling relied on immunoSEQ multiplex PCR, and the TCRdb table lists in-frame clones only, not all of them. The sample has some 160,000 clones; roughly four fifths are singletons. This clone has just a few counts. The clonotype originates from an elderly woman with acute or convalescent COVID-19. The chain uses TRBV5-6 and TRBJ1-1; D is unclear. Sequenced: peripheral blood. This chain's CDR3 is CASSPEPGSMNTEAFF. The DNA of the CDR3 is TGTGCCAGCAGTCCCGAACCGGGGTCCATGAACACTGAAGCTTTCTTT.